One and the same sample provided the 15 T cell receptor beta chains below, sequenced in a study of T cell responses to AZD1222 COVID-19 vaccine. Sequencing was performed with immunoSEQ multiplex PCR; in TCRdb, only in-frame clones are kept and a portion is missing. This table has roughly 100,000 clones, 88% appearing once. Sequenced material: peripheral blood, taken on day 0 of AZD1222 vaccination. The receptors stem from an adult in good health.

The V gene is TRBV28, the J gene TRBJ2-7; D is unclear. The CDR3 is 11 amino acids. Per germline, CDR1 MDHEN and CDR2 SYDVKM. V lost 2 bases and J 6 bases, leaving 5 bases between the germline ends. The CDR3 region has the DNA TGTGCCAGCAGTTTAGGGCGCGAGCAGTACTTC. Amino acid sequence: CASSLGREQYF.

The genes are TRBV5-1 and TRBJ2-3; D gene ambiguous. The CDR3 totals 12 residues. V was shortened by 2 bases and J by 6 bases, with 7 bases between the two germline ends. Looked up from germline, CDR1 is SGHRS and CDR2 is YFSETQ. The CDR3 DNA reads TGCGCCAGCAGCTTTTCTTCGGATACGCAGTATTTT. Translated: CASSFSSDTQYF.

The V call is TRBV4-1, the J call TRBJ1-1, with D possibly matching TRBD1 (5 bases). The CDR3 is 16 residues long. V lost 4 bases and J lost 0, with 15 bases in between. Germline loops: CDR1 MGHRA, CDR2 YSYEKL. This chain's CDR3 is CASSPSRVTVNTEAFF. The DNA of the CDR3 is TGCGCCAGCAGCCCCAGCCGGGTGACAGTGAACACTGAAGCTTTCTTT.

CDR3 nucleotide sequence: TGCAGCGTTGGATGGGACGGTAATCAGCCCCAGCATTTT. Amino acids: CSVGWDGNQPQHF. The gene calls are TRBV29-1 and TRBJ1-5, with D perhaps matching TRBD1 (5 bases). Trimming took off 4 bases at V and 4 bases at J, with 11 bases between the two ends. The V gene's germline CDR1 is SQVTM and CDR2 ANQGSEA. This CDR3 is built from 13 residues. Together with reference TRBV29-1 and TRBJ1-5, the CDR3 gives the full variable domain: SAVISQKPSRDICQRGTSLTIQCQVDSQVTMMFWYRQQPGQSLTLIATANQGSEATYESGFVIDKFPISRPNLTFSTLTVSNMSPEDSSIYLCSVGWDGNQPQHFGDGTRLSIL.

This rearrangement joins TRBV12-2 to TRBJ2-2; TRBD2 is the table's D call and was not checked against the DNA. TRBV12-2 is tagged as a pseudogene. The CDR3 is 18 amino acids. This CDR3 reads CASRLLGRDCPNTGELFF. CDR3 sequence (DNA): TGTGCAAGTCGACTATTGGGTCGCGACTGCCCGAACACCGGGGAGCTGTTTTTT.

In its sample, this clone was seen once. The chain recombines TRBV7-9 with TRBJ1-1, with D uncertain. Germline loops: CDR1 SEHNR, CDR2 FQNEAQ (reference sequence). V gave up 0 bases and J gave up 9 bases, with 11 bases separating them. The CDR3 is 13 residues long. CDR3 sequence: CASSLALEIKAFF. The CDR3 DNA sequence: TGTGCCAGCAGCTTAGCGTTGGAGATTAAAGCTTTCTTT.

A single count supports this clone. The rearrangement joins TRBV10-3 to TRBJ2-1; TRBD2 agrees at 14 bases. This CDR3 spans 15 amino acids. V dropped 4 bases and J dropped 8; count of bases not matched to a gene: 4. The germline gives CDR1 ENHRY, CDR2 SYGVKD. The CDR3 DNA follows: TGTGCCATCAGTGCTGGGACTAGCGGGGGATATGAGCAGTTCTTC. It yields the protein CAISAGTSGGYEQFF.

V is TRBV28 and J is TRBJ1-5; D is ambiguous. CDR3 length equals 12 residues. CDR1 is MDHEN and CDR2 is SYDVKM in the germline V gene. Trimming stripped 5 bases from V and 6 bases from J, with 8 bases between. As DNA, the CDR3 is TGTGCCAGCAGTCCCCCCGGTCAGCCCCAGCATTTT. Protein product: CASSPPGQPQHF.

V gene TRBV11-1 combines with J gene TRBJ1-1; D is perhaps TRBD1 (5 bases). Germline lookup yields CDR1 SGHAT and CDR2 FQDESV (reference sequence). V lost 3 bases, J lost 5 bases, and 13 bases lay in between. There are 14 residues in the CDR3. Here the CDR3 reads CASSLGGKETEAFF. Here the CDR3 DNA reads TGTGCCAGCAGCTTGGGGGGGAAGGAGACTGAAGCTTTCTTT.

The chain links TRBV13 to TRBJ2-7, with a tentative D call TRBD1 (6 bases). This CDR3 has 14 amino acids. The germline V and J ends were trimmed by 5 bases and 2 bases, with 13 bases remaining between them. The germline CDR1 and CDR2 sequences are PRHDT and FYEKMQ (reference sequence). The CDR3 nucleotides are TGTGCCAGCAGCCCTCCGGGACACCCCTACGAGCAGTACTTC. Protein: CASSPPGHPYEQYF. The complete variable domain, with remaining parts taken from reference TRBV13 and TRBJ2-7, reads AAGVIQSPRHLIKEKRETATLKCYPIPRHDTVYWYQQGPGQDPQFLISFYEKMQSDKGSIPDRFSAQQFSDYHSELNMSSLELGDSALYFCASSPPGHPYEQYFGPGTRLTVT.

This clone has a single count. The V call is TRBV19, the J call TRBJ2-7, with 7 bases that match TRBD1. V lost 5 bases and J lost 2; bases outside the gene matches: 6. From germline, CDR1 is LNHDA and CDR2 SQIVND (reference sequence). This CDR3 has 14 residues. The CDR3 sequence is CASSSGQPPYEQYF. The CDR3 nucleotides are TGTGCCAGTAGTTCGGGACAGCCCCCCTACGAGCAGTACTTC.

The chain uses TRBV10-1 and TRBJ2-7, with 11 bases fitting TRBD1. Germline lookup yields CDR1 WNHNN and CDR2 SYGVQD (reference sequence). J was trimmed by 6 bases and V by 7 bases; bases with no gene match: 2. The CDR3 runs to 12 residues. The CDR3 loop is CASTGTGGEQYF. The CDR3 DNA sequence: TGCGCCAGCACCGGGACAGGGGGCGAGCAGTACTTC.

The genes are TRBV12-3 or TRBV12-4 and TRBJ1-1; D unclear. With 8 bases removed from V and 1 base from J, the gap between germline ends came to 11 bases. This CDR3 has 13 residues. The CDR3 reads CASLIYRNTEAFF. CDR3 DNA sequence: TGTGCCAGCCTGATCTACCGGAACACTGAAGCTTTCTTT.

J is TRBJ2-5 and V is TRBV7-2, with 12 bases that match TRBD1. The ends lost 5 bases at V and 4 bases at J; junction bases unmatched: 11. The CDR3 loop spans 17 amino acids. Germline values: CDR1 SGHTA, CDR2 FQGNSA. CDR3 in amino acids: CASSPAAGTGGGETQYF. The CDR3 region has the DNA TGTGCCAGCAGCCCGGCAGCCGGGACAGGGGGCGGAGAGACCCAGTACTTC.

This chain uses TRBV9 with TRBJ2-1; D possibly corresponds to TRBD1 (6 bases). Trimming shortened V by 3 bases and J by 8 bases, and 18 bases separated the two germline ends. The germline V gene encodes CDR1 SGDLS and CDR2 YYNGEE. The CDR3 length is 15 residues. CDR3 protein: CASSDEQGALDEQFF. CDR3 bases: TGTGCCAGCAGCGACGAACAGGGCGCTTTGGATGAGCAGTTCTTC. Combining the CDR3 with reference TRBV9 and TRBJ2-1 gives the whole variable domain DSGVTQTPKHLITATGQRVTLRCSPRSGDLSVYWYQQSLDQGLQFLIQYYNGEERAKGNILERFSAQQFPDLHSELNLSSLELGDSALYFCASSDEQGALDEQFFGPGTRLTVL.